The text below deals with one T cell receptor (beta chain). This clonotype was found a few times. Its antigen is not yet known. No clone much larger than this one lies a single base away; base qualities are absent. The method was 5' RACE. Sequencing used an Illumina HiSeq 2500. A second PCR of about 7 to 12 cycles was run with a J-beta primer mix and a sample-barcoded 5' primer. Each TCR beta cDNA molecule received a unique molecular identifier from a template-switch 5' adaptor carrying 12 random nucleotides. Each sample yielded at least 2.5 million CDR3-containing paired-end reads. First-strand cDNA was synthesized from all RNA with the Mint cDNA synthesis kit, primed by a TRBC-specific oligonucleotide. After uracil-DNA glycosylase treatment, a first 18-cycle PCR used universal primers M1SS and BC2_uni_R on all cDNA. On the authors' methods: Normalization of each sample was performed by random selection of 1 million high-quality reads, each carrying a distinct molecular identifier. Instead of being binned into consensus sequences, reads that shared molecular identifiers were thrown out. CDR3 identification, clonotype clustering and error correction used MiTCR with a Q25 quality threshold and the strictest error-elimination algorithm. A nonparametric unseen species model using Euler transformation provided a lower-bound estimate of total TCR beta diversity. In-frame beta chains were kept once TCRdb had trimmed the public reads at Q25 with fastp and called clones with MiXCR. A single entry per CDR3 protein holds the most common genes and DNA from its merged rows. The V and J calls come from TCRdb's annotation, not from the publication. Counted in this sample were some 850,000 distinct CDR3 sequences; roughly 25% of them appeared once. Of the sample, about 2.9% is held by the ten largest clones.

V has 6 bases trimmed and J has 5 bases trimmed; junction bases matching no gene number 7. CDR3 length: 15 amino acids, cysteine to phenylalanine. Only CDR3 DNA remains: 45 bases, in frame from the first base. CDR1 MDHEN and CDR2 SYDVKM were looked up in the germline V gene. The data were taken from a study of blood T cells in healthy people across ages (dated by TCRdb to the mid-2010s). Background for the entire study: Template switching captured roughly one uniquely barcoded TCR beta cDNA molecule per two T cells in model experiments. Two additional independent replicas of 1 million unique cDNA reads from the same blood draw were analyzed for two donors (one aged 18 to 30 and one aged 80 or older). Using deep sequencing normalized with unique cDNA molecular identifiers, the study measured how TCR beta repertoire diversity changes with age. Donors were grouped into four age groups: young (average roughly 17 years), middle-aged (39), aged (around 60) and long-lived (around 82).

Here is what the overall study found, with its caveats: As age increased, observed TCR beta diversity per million T cells dropped in a roughly linear way, and a significant reduction was already evident by age 40. Bulk unsorted PBMC profiling prevented conclusive comparison of naive and antigen-experienced compartments. Compared with the aged group, the long-lived group had more naive CD4+ T cells, fewer expanded clones and increased TCR diversity, suggesting age selection. Estimates of total diversity based on one million sequenced T cells were regarded as lower bounds and as underestimates. Because donor CMV infection status was unknown, age-related changes in expanded clonotypes were potentially confounded. There was a strong correlation between observed TCR beta diversity and the percentage of naive T cells measured by flow cytometry.

The roughly 39 donors, aged about 6 to 95 years, were systemically healthy Caucasian individuals from Russia. Approximately 10 milliliters of peripheral blood were collected from each donor into EDTA-treated Vacutainer tubes. PBMCs were isolated by Ficoll-Paque density-gradient centrifugation, with at least 6 million obtained per sample. Trizol reagent was used to extract total RNA from the PBMCs, yielding at least 5.5 micrograms per sample. For every donor, an aliquot of PBMCs went through flow cytometry to measure the percentages of naive CD45RAhigh/CD27high T cells. Another study also made use of these data, one on T cells of mothers and their children. Looking at the second paper: The donors were nine systemically healthy Caucasian individuals, made up of three mothers and their six children. cDNA synthesis consumed the entire amount of extracted RNA, loaded at approximately 1.6 ug RNA in each 15 ul reaction. Sample barcodes and 2-4 random nucleotides were added via the M1S primer in the second PCR. More than 8 million TCR beta CDR3 reads were obtained from each mother, and about 3 million reads were obtained from each child. Thymic selection shapes the output of TCR recombination in a similar way in related and unrelated pairs, and inherited differences have a minor effect. Normalized repertoire overlap in related mother-child pairs was always slightly higher than in unrelated mother-child pairs, but the difference was never significant. With a sensitivity of approximately 100 clones per million clonotypes, no persistent microchimeric T cell clones were detected. The study used deep NGS to compare TCR beta repertoires of mothers and children, seeking features distinguishing related mother-child pairs from unrelated individuals. Mothers averaged about 37 +/- 4 years of age and children averaged around 10 +/- 4 years. After adapter ligation with NEBNext reagents, the libraries were sequenced on Illumina HiSeq 2000 with 100+100 nt paired-end reads. To prevent cross-contamination, the mother and child libraries were prepared a month apart and were sequenced in separate runs. For each donor, somewhere between roughly 450,000 and 2,100,000 distinct TCR beta clonotypes were identified. Naive TCR beta clonotypes were estimated from low-frequency clonotypes matched to each donor's FACS-determined naive share, without sorting.

This sequence uses TRBV28 and TRBJ2-5; TRBD2 fits 12 bases in the junction. Sequencing was done on a sample of blood. This clonotype was sampled from a boy aged 5-17 years in good health. The DNA sequence is as follows: TGTGCCAGCAGGCGCGGACTAGCGGGGCACGAGACCCAGTACTTC. The encoded protein is CASRRGLAGHETQYF.